This T cell receptor (beta chain) was found in a study of blood T cell repertoires in COVID-19. Study in general: Spain, Italy and the United States supplied samples that represented acute and convalescent COVID-19. T cells, B-cell-depleted T cells, or PBMCs provided the cDNA or gDNA that served as material.

Authors' methods: Researchers report that nucleated cell counts were estimated from reference gene primer amplification. Using immunoSEQ multiplex PCR, the repertoire was profiled, and TCRdb retains in-frame clones only, with some absent. V and J calls and clone size are given by that table; D and trimming were obtained from the DNA. Altogether around 190,000 clones are present, 81% being singletons, with the ten largest covering 11%. Trimming removed 1 base from V and 5 bases from J, with 14 bases in between. The CDR3 length is 15 residues. The germline V gene encodes CDR1 MGHRA and CDR2 YSYEKL. The TCR sequence derives from a woman in her forties with COVID-19, enrolled during active disease. The J gene is TRBJ1-2, the V gene TRBV4-1, with D possibly matching TRBD1 (6 bases). What was sequenced was peripheral blood. The CDR3 sequence: CASSQGLGAAYGYTF. The DNA of the CDR3 is TGCGCCAGCAGCCAAGGGTTGGGGGCGGCTTATGGCTACACCTTC.